This entry lists 28 T cell receptor beta chains sequenced from one sample in a study of T-cell reconstitution after alpha-beta-depleted transplantation in children. Preparation of the TCRbeta library used unique molecular identifiers. In TCRdb, the PCR reads were re-called with MiXCR into one record per CDR3 protein. The profile shows about 980,000 distinct CDR3 sequences, 25% to 30% of them singletons. This sample comprised PBMCs, mostly from graft donor cells, obtained 360 days after TCRalphabeta/CD19-depleted stem cell transplant. These receptors all stem from a boy under three years old who had a stem cell transplant for SCID, so the T cells may come from the graft donor.

The chain carries TRBV15 and TRBJ2-7; either TRBD1 or TRBD2 may fit D (5 bases each). Trimming pared 1 base from V and 2 bases from J, leaving 15 bases between. Germline assignment: CDR1 LNHNV and CDR2 YYDKDF (reference sequence). This CDR3 has 16 residues. The CDR3, as DNA: TGTGCCACCAGCAGAGGGGACCTACCCTCTCCCTACGAGCAGTACTTC. Translating it yields CATSRGDLPSPYEQYF.

This clonotype has only a few counts. The chain joins TRBV13 to TRBJ2-3; 8 bases agree with TRBD2. The CDR3 contains 16 residues. Losses at the gene ends were 2 bases for V and 3 bases for J; bases not matched to a gene: 7. CDR1 and CDR2 (germline): PRHDT, FYEKMQ (reference sequence). CDR3 amino acids: CASSLKRGPRTDTQYF. The DNA for the CDR3 is TGTGCCAGCAGCTTAAAGCGGGGGCCCAGAACAGATACGCAGTATTTT. The variable domain in full, completed from reference TRBV13 and TRBJ2-3, reads AAGVIQSPRHLIKEKRETATLKCYPIPRHDTVYWYQQGPGQDPQFLISFYEKMQSDKGSIPDRFSAQQFSDYHSELNMSSLELGDSALYFCASSLKRGPRTDTQYFGPGTRLTVL.

About this clonotype: The CDR3 does not close with the conserved phenylalanine or tryptophan, likely indicating a read error. The rearrangement joins TRBV9 to TRBJ2-1; 10 positions agree with TRBD2. CDR1 SGDLS and CDR2 YYNGEE come from the germline V gene. V shed 0 bases and J 1 base; nucleotides not matched to a gene: 4. The CDR3 length is 17 residues. The CDR3 sequence is CASSVASGGASYNEQFY. The CDR3 DNA sequence: TGTGCCAGCAGCGTAGCAAGCGGGGGGGCATCCTACAATGAGCAGTTCTAC.

This chain joins TRBV12-3 or TRBV12-4 and TRBJ1-4; D gene uncertain. Trimming took 5 bases from V and 13 from J, leaving 17 bases between them. The CDR3 totals 13 residues. CDR3 nucleotide sequence: TGTGCCAGCAGTCCTCAGTTGGGAATAGGACTGTTTTTT. Protein product: CASSPQLGIGLFF.

This clonotype has a single count. The gene calls are TRBV18 and TRBJ1-1; D is unclear. The CDR3 covers 14 residues. Between the trimmed V and J ends, which lost 6 bases and 8 bases, there was a span of 19 bases. Germline V gene lookup returns CDR1 KGHSH and CDR2 LQKENI. CDR3 in amino acids: CASSPHPVIGEAFF. In DNA, the CDR3 is TGTGCCAGCTCTCCCCACCCGGTTATAGGCGAAGCTTTCTTT.

This clonotype appeared a few times. The V gene is TRBV5-5, the J gene TRBJ2-1; TRBD1 is a possible D gene (5 bases). The CDR3 spans 16 residues. The germline V gene encodes CDR1 SGHKS and CDR2 YYEKEE (reference sequence). Trimming pared 0 bases from V and 0 bases from J, leaving 10 bases between. In DNA form, the CDR3 reads TGTGCCAGCAGCTTGGAGGGGTTTAGCTCCTACAATGAGCAGTTCTTC. It specifies CASSLEGFSSYNEQFF.

This clonotype was found once. The V gene is TRBV12-3 or TRBV12-4, the J gene TRBJ1-5; D is possibly TRBD1 (5 bases). Between the trimmed V and J ends, which lost 8 bases and 7 bases, there was a span of 15 bases. CDR3 size: 13 residues. CDR3 in amino acids: CASGGQGGQPQHF. DNA for the CDR3: TGTGCCAGCGGAGGGCAGGGCGGGCAGCCCCAGCATTTT.

This clonotype was detected only a few times. The rearrangement uses TRBV5-1 and TRBJ2-5; D is undetermined. The germline V gene has CDR1 SGHRS and CDR2 YFSETQ. The CDR3 has 14 residues. The germline V and J ends were trimmed by 4 bases and 2 bases, with 12 bases remaining between them. CDR3 protein: CASSTRKLQETQYF. For the CDR3, the DNA is TGCGCCAGCAGCACGCGGAAACTACAAGAGACCCAGTACTTC.

The chain employs TRBV20-1 and TRBJ1-5; no reliable D call. V lost 3 bases, J lost 12 bases, and 9 bases lay in between. This CDR3 contains 10 residues. Germline V lookup: CDR1 DFQATT, CDR2 SNEGSKA (reference sequence). In nucleotides, the CDR3 is TGCAGTGCTAGCAGAGGCTGCCAGCATTTT. Translated: CSASRGCQHF.

This clonotype came up a few times. The J gene is TRBJ2-1, the V gene TRBV6-1; tentatively, D is TRBD1 or TRBD2 (6 bases each). The CDR3 sequence is 15 residues long. V was cut by 5 bases and J by 4 bases, with 15 bases left in between. Germline V lookup: CDR1 MNHNS, CDR2 SASEGT. DNA for the CDR3: TGTGCCAGCAGTCCCCGGGGGCGGGCGTACAATGAGCAGTTCTTC. It yields the protein CASSPRGRAYNEQFF.

The gene calls are TRBV10-3 and TRBJ1-4, with D possibly TRBD1 on 6 matching bases. V lost 3 bases and J 6 bases, leaving 14 bases between the germline ends. Germline assignment: CDR1 ENHRY and CDR2 SYGVKD. The CDR3 loop spans 15 amino acids. CDR3 residues: CAISDGGVGDEKLFF. CDR3 sequence (DNA): TGTGCCATCAGTGATGGGGGCGTAGGTGATGAAAAACTGTTTTTT.

This clonotype was seen a handful of times. This chain uses TRBV7-9 with TRBJ1-3; D is uncertain. V gave up 4 bases and J gave up 5 bases, with 18 bases separating them. This CDR3 spans 16 amino acids. CDR1 and CDR2 (germline): SEHNR, FQNEAQ (reference sequence). The CDR3 nucleotides are TGTGCCAGCAGCTCGGGTGTCGATAGCCTCAGAAACACCATATATTTT. Translating gives CASSSGVDSLRNTIYF.

This chain joins TRBV11-2 and TRBJ2-5; 12 bases match TRBD2. With V trimmed by 2 bases and J by 10 bases, 11 bases remained unmatched. Germline-derived CDR1 and CDR2 are SGHAT and FQNNGV. This CDR3 comprises 16 residues. This CDR3 reads CASSLHSTSGGLVQYF. CDR3 coding DNA: TGTGCCAGCAGCTTACATTCAACTAGCGGGGGGTTAGTCCAGTACTTC.

This clonotype occurred a few times. This rearrangement joins TRBV18 to TRBJ2-7, with D maybe TRBD1 (6 bases). Deletions cut 0 bases from V and 4 bases from J, with 19 bases between. This CDR3 contains 17 residues. Looked up from germline, CDR1 is KGHSH and CDR2 is LQKENI. The CDR3 loop reads CASSPPSELDSKYEQYF. The CDR3 DNA is TGTGCCAGCTCACCACCGTCCGAATTGGACAGTAAATACGAGCAGTACTTC.

The rearrangement joins TRBV4-1 to TRBJ2-1; 7 bases map to TRBD2. Germline V lookup: CDR1 MGHRA, CDR2 YSYEKL. This CDR3 spans 17 amino acids. V trimming: 4 bases; J trimming: 3 bases; junction bases outside the gene matches: 12. This chain's CDR3 is CASSLGPGLSLYNEQFF. The CDR3 DNA is TGCGCCAGCAGCCTAGGCCCGGGACTATCCCTCTACAATGAGCAGTTCTTC.

CDR3 nucleotides: TGCAGTGCTACGGACCTAAGTAGCGGACAGTTCTTC. It encodes CSATDLSSGQFF. The chain links TRBV20-1 to TRBJ2-1; tentative D call: TRBD2 (6 bases). The CDR3 runs 12 residues. V dropped 4 bases and J dropped 13 bases, with 17 bases sitting between them. CDR1 DFQATT and CDR2 SNEGSKA come from the germline V gene (reference sequence).

This clonotype was seen only a few times. The V call is TRBV20-1, the J call TRBJ1-4; weak D call: TRBD1 (5 bases). Trimming took 8 bases from V and 4 from J, leaving 11 bases between them. The length of the CDR3 is 12 residues. CDR1 is DFQATT, CDR2 SNEGSKA, per germline (reference sequence). CDR3: CSSRGGNEKLFF. CDR3 nucleotide sequence: TGCAGTTCCCGGGGGGGTAATGAAAAACTGTTTTTT.

The J gene is TRBJ2-2, the V gene TRBV18, with 7 nucleotides matching TRBD1. Trimming at V came to 2 bases and at J to 6 bases, leaving 6 bases not matched to a gene. Germline-derived CDR1 and CDR2 are KGHSH and LQKENI. The CDR3 is 15 amino acids. The CDR3 bases are TGTGCCAGCTCACCAAGGGACAGTGCGGCCGGGGAGCTGTTTTTT. Protein: CASSPRDSAAGELFF.

The chain recombines TRBV10-3 with TRBJ2-7; 8 bases agree with TRBD1. Germline CDR1 and CDR2: ENHRY and SYGVKD. CDR3 size: 17 residues. J was trimmed by 2 bases and V by 4 bases; bases with no gene match: 13. The CDR3 bases are TGTGCCATCAGTGGAGGGGACAGGAGTATTCACCCCTACGAGCAGTACTTC. It translates to CAISGGDRSIHPYEQYF.

This clonotype was seen repeatedly, ten times or more. The genes are TRBV12-3 or TRBV12-4 and TRBJ2-7; D is perhaps TRBD2 (5 bases). V was shortened by 6 bases and J by 1 base, with 10 bases between the two germline ends. The CDR3 runs 13 residues. The CDR3 loop reads CASSLRESYEQYF. The DNA of the CDR3 is TGTGCCAGCAGCTTACGGGAATCCTACGAGCAGTACTTC.

The V and J genes are TRBV12-3 or TRBV12-4 and TRBJ2-5; maybe TRBD2 (5 bases). V lost 5 bases and J lost 1, with 17 bases in between. The CDR3 is made up of 16 amino acids. Here the CDR3 reads CASSRQPLRGQETQYF. The CDR3 nucleotides are TGTGCCAGCAGTCGCCAGCCTCTCCGGGGCCAAGAGACCCAGTACTTC.

The V gene is TRBV12-3 or TRBV12-4, the J gene TRBJ2-3, with TRBD2 matching over 7 bases. The CDR3 has 17 amino acids. Unmatched junction bases numbered 9, after V lost 1 base and J lost 2 bases. The CDR3 reads CASSLGRGAGATDTQYF. The CDR3 DNA reads as TGTGCCAGCAGTTTAGGGAGAGGGGCGGGAGCCACAGATACGCAGTATTTT.

This chain uses TRBV18 with TRBJ2-1; D is uncertain. CDR3 length: 16 amino acids. Trimming cost V 6 bases and J 0 bases, with 15 bases left between them. In germline, CDR1 is KGHSH, CDR2 LQKENI. The CDR3 nucleotides read TGTGCCAGCTCCCCTTACGGAGTTAGCTCCTACAATGAGCAGTTCTTC. Protein sequence: CASSPYGVSSYNEQFF.

The chain is built from TRBV20-1 and TRBJ2-5; D is possibly TRBD2 (8 bases). The CDR3 spans 16 residues. CDR1 DFQATT and CDR2 SNEGSKA come from the germline V gene (reference sequence). Trimming cost V 2 bases and J 3 bases, with 19 bases left between them. The CDR3 sequence is CSARPIGRGLEETQYF. The CDR3 DNA reads as TGCAGTGCTAGACCCATCGGGAGGGGGCTGGAAGAGACCCAGTACTTC.

This clonotype was seen more than once but under ten times. This sequence joins TRBV29-1 and TRBJ2-1; no clear D. Germline loops: CDR1 SQVTM, CDR2 ANQGSEA. V was trimmed by 6 bases and J by 12 bases, leaving 15 bases between them. The CDR3 sequence is 11 residues long. CDR3 in amino acids: CSVLLPTGQFF. The CDR3 bases are TGCAGCGTCTTACTACCCACCGGGCAGTTCTTC.

A few counts support this clonotype. The chain has TRBV20-1 and TRBJ2-5; tentative D call: TRBD1 (6 bases). Germline V CDR1 and CDR2: DFQATT, SNEGSKA (reference sequence). The CDR3 has 11 residues. Trimming cost V 4 bases and J 5 bases, with 8 bases left between them. CDR3 coding DNA: TGCAGTGCTACTAGGGGGGAGACCCAGTACTTC. Translated: CSATRGETQYF.

This clonotype has just a few counts. V usage is TRBV6-5 and J usage is TRBJ2-7; no firm D call. Trimming removed 6 bases at V and 6 bases at J, with 12 bases between. The CDR3 length is 12 residues. Germline CDR1 is MNHEY and CDR2 is SVGAGI. CDR3 sequence (DNA): TGTGCCAGCAGGGGGTGGAAACTCGAGCAGTACTTC. Its protein product is CASRGWKLEQYF.

The chain links TRBV11-1 to TRBJ2-1; TRBD2 agrees at 14 bases. CDR3 size: 19 residues. Germline CDR1 and CDR2: SGHAT and FQDESV (reference sequence). The trim removed 1 base at V and 4 bases at J, leaving 9 bases unmatched. The CDR3: CASSLGGLAGGFGYNEQFF. In DNA form, the CDR3 reads TGTGCCAGCAGCTTAGGCGGACTAGCGGGGGGATTTGGTTACAATGAGCAGTTCTTC.